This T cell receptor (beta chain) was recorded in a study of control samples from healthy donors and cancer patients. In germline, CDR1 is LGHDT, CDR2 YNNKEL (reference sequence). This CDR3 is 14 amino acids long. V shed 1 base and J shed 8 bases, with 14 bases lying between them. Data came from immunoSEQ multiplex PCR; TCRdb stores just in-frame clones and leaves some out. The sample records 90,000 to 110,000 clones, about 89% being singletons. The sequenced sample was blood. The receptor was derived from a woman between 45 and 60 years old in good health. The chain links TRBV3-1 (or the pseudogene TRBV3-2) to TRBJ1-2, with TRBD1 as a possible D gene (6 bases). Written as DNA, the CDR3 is TGTGCCAGCAGCCAAGTGCCGGGGGCAGGGGGCTACACCTTC. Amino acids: CASSQVPGAGGYTF.